This T cell receptor (beta chain) was retrieved from a study of shared clonotypes between healthy human individuals. On this clone: Its antigen remains unidentified.

Division of CD4+ cells produced a CD45RA+ naive subset and a CD45RA-negative memory subset. CDR1 is SGHVS and CDR2 is FNYEAQ in the germline V gene. The ends lost 3 bases at V and 3 bases at J; junction bases unmatched: 4. The CDR3 sequence is 15 residues long. Whole-study results and caveats: The researchers took only blood, and tissue repertoires probably look different.

Using immunoSEQ multiplex PCR, the repertoire was profiled, and TCRdb retains in-frame clones only, with some absent. The table lists roughly 2.2 million clones, 85% to 95% of them singletons, with approximately 0.39% in the top ten. This chain joins TRBV7-6 and TRBJ2-7; 11 nucleotides agree with TRBD2. The receptor's source is a man between 18 and 29 years old in good health. Some clones in this sample may be carry-over from other donors' samples. The sample taken for sequencing was naive CD4+ T cells from PBMCs. Sample subset: CD45RA+ positively selected. The CDR3: CASSFGTSGIYEQYF. CDR3 coding DNA: TGTGCCAGCAGCTTTGGGACTAGCGGAATCTACGAGCAGTACTTC.